Presented here are 16 T cell receptor beta chains from one specimen sequenced in a study of blood T cell repertoires in COVID-19. Some clones are missing from TCRdb's copy, which holds only in-frame ones; the method was immunoSEQ multiplex PCR. Of over 200,000 clones listed, roughly nine tenths are singletons. The specimen was peripheral blood. The origin of the receptors is a man aged 55 to 70 who had recovered from COVID-19.

This rearrangement joins TRBV15 to TRBJ2-1, with 11 positions matching TRBD2. The CDR3 extends over 16 amino acids. Germline trimming cut 1 base from V and 8 bases from J; bases unmatched to any gene: 7. Per germline, CDR1 LNHNV and CDR2 YYDKDF (reference sequence). CDR3 amino acids: CATSRGLAGSRDEQFF. The CDR3 nucleotides read TGTGCCACCAGCAGAGGACTAGCGGGGAGTCGGGATGAGCAGTTCTTC.

This sequence joins TRBV6-2 or TRBV6-3 and TRBJ2-7; 12 bases fit TRBD2. V was pared by 4 bases and J by 3 bases, with 4 bases of the junction left unmatched. CDR1 and CDR2 from the germline V gene are MNHEY and SVGEGT. The CDR3 has 15 residues. CDR3 region: CASSSTSGSSYEQYF. In DNA form, the CDR3 reads TGTGCCAGCAGTTCGACTAGCGGGAGTAGCTACGAGCAGTACTTC.

As DNA, the CDR3 is TGTGCCAGTAGTATTTTGCAGGGGATGGGTCAGCCCCAGCATTTT. Amino acids: CASSILQGMGQPQHF. The genes are TRBV19 and TRBJ1-5; perhaps TRBD1 as D (6 bases). Germline CDR1 reads LNHDA; CDR2 reads SQIVND (reference sequence). The CDR3 is 15 residues long. V lost 3 bases and J lost 6, with 15 bases in between.

The V and J genes are TRBV30 and TRBJ1-5; D remains unclear. This CDR3 is 13 amino acids long. CDR1 GTSNPN and CDR2 SVGIG come from the germline V gene (reference sequence). Trimming left V 2 bases short and J 2 bases short, with 7 bases between. CDR3 loop: CAWSSRGNQPQHF. In nucleotides, the CDR3 is TGTGCCTGGAGTAGCCGAGGCAATCAGCCCCAGCATTTT. The full variable domain, its missing parts supplied by reference TRBV30 and TRBJ1-5, is SQTIHQWPATLVQPVGSPLSLECTVEGTSNPNLYWYRQAAGRGLQLLFYSVGIGQISSEVPQNLSASRPQDRQFILSSKKLLLSDSGFYLCAWSSRGNQPQHFGDGTRLSIL.

This clone was seen only once. V is TRBV6-1 and J is TRBJ1-4; D possibly corresponds to TRBD1 (6 bases). Germline V CDR1 and CDR2: MNHNS, SASEGT. The CDR3 length is 16 residues. V was trimmed by 2 bases and J by 8 bases, leaving 18 bases between them. CDR3 sequence (DNA): TGTGCCAGCAGTGAAAACACAGGACAGTATTACGAAAAACTGTTTTTT. This sequence encodes CASSENTGQYYEKLFF.

This chain uses TRBV30 with TRBJ2-2; no definite D call. V shed 4 bases and J shed 3 bases, with 18 bases lying between them. The germline V gene has CDR1 GTSNPN and CDR2 SVGIG (reference sequence). This CDR3 contains 16 residues. CDR3 coding DNA: TGTGCCTGGACCCCCAGGTTCCGGCCGTACACCGGGGAGCTGTTTTTT. Protein: CAWTPRFRPYTGELFF.

This chain uses TRBV30 with TRBJ1-1; tentative D call: TRBD1 (5 bases). Trimming took 2 bases from V and 6 from J, leaving 19 bases between them. Germline V lookup: CDR1 GTSNPN, CDR2 SVGIG (reference sequence). The CDR3 covers 15 residues. The CDR3 region is CAWSLPYGGKSEAFF. The CDR3 bases are TGTGCCTGGAGTTTGCCCTACGGGGGGAAGTCTGAAGCTTTCTTT.

The V call is TRBV6-5, the J call TRBJ1-4; 7 bases are a match to TRBD1. The CDR3 runs to 14 residues. V gave up 5 bases and J gave up 8 bases; unmatched junction bases: 8. Germline V gives CDR1 MNHEY, CDR2 SVGAGI. As DNA, the CDR3 is TGTGCCAGCAGTCTAACAGGGGTACGGGAAAAACTGTTTTTT. Translated: CASSLTGVREKLFF.

The chain carries TRBV12-3 or TRBV12-4 and TRBJ2-7, with 7 bases lining up with TRBD1. The length of the CDR3 is 13 residues. V trimming: 9 bases; J trimming: 6 bases; junction bases outside the gene matches: 11. The CDR3 region is CASTPGQSIEQYF. The CDR3 DNA reads TGTGCCAGTACCCCGGGACAGTCTATCGAGCAGTACTTC.

This clone was counted a single time. The V gene is TRBV9, the J gene TRBJ1-1, with D possibly TRBD1 on 5 matching bases. The V gene lost 4 bases and the J gene lost 1 base, with 17 bases spanning the gap. The CDR3 is 16 residues long. The germline CDR1 and CDR2 sequences are SGDLS and YYNGEE. CDR3 in amino acids: CASSPRSQGRNTEAFF. The CDR3 nucleotides are TGTGCCAGCAGCCCGAGATCCCAGGGCAGGAACACTGAAGCTTTCTTT.

The V call is TRBV29-1, the J call TRBJ2-7; the match to TRBD2 covers 7 bases. From germline, CDR1 is SQVTM and CDR2 ANQGSEA. J lost 0 bases, V lost 6 bases, and 5 bases had no gene match. The CDR3 contains 13 residues. The CDR3 DNA is TGCAGCGTAAGGGCTAGCGGCTCCTACGAGCAGTACTTC. Translation gives CSVRASGSYEQYF.

V and J are TRBV5-1 and TRBJ1-4; TRBD1 agrees at 8 bases. The V gene's germline CDR1 is SGHRS and CDR2 YFSETQ. CDR3 size: 13 residues. The ends lost 5 bases at V and 8 bases at J; junction bases unmatched: 5. The CDR3 protein is CASSQGAGEKLFF. The CDR3, as DNA: TGCGCCAGCAGTCAGGGGGCAGGGGAAAAACTGTTTTTT.

The chain is built from TRBV7-2 and TRBJ2-5, with 13 bases aligning to TRBD2. The ends lost 3 bases at V and 4 bases at J; junction bases unmatched: 8. Germline V gives CDR1 SGHTA, CDR2 FQGNSA. This CDR3 is 17 amino acids long. CDR3 in DNA: TGTGCCAGCAGCTTGAAGGGACTAGCGGGAATCGGAGAGACCCAGTACTTC. Translated: CASSLKGLAGIGETQYF.

This sequence joins TRBV13 and TRBJ1-4, with D possibly being TRBD1 (6 bases). V was clipped by 4 bases and J by 2 bases, with 8 bases between them. Per the germline V gene, CDR1 is PRHDT and CDR2 is FYEKMQ (reference sequence). The CDR3 length is 14 residues. This chain's CDR3 is CASSSGHTNEKLFF. The CDR3 DNA sequence: TGTGCCAGCAGCTCGGGACACACTAATGAAAAACTGTTTTTT.

This chain links TRBV5-6 with TRBJ1-5, with 8 bases lining up with TRBD1. The CDR3 extends over 15 amino acids. Germline CDR1 and CDR2: SGHDT and YYEEEE. With V trimmed by 4 bases and J by 3 bases, 6 bases remained unmatched. CDR3 sequence reads: CASSRLDRVNQPQHF. CDR3 nucleotide sequence: TGTGCCAGCAGCCGGTTGGACAGGGTCAATCAGCCCCAGCATTTT.

This clone was seen once. The chain joins TRBV9 to TRBJ1-1; D unresolved. CDR1 is SGDLS, CDR2 YYNGEE, per germline. V lost 0 bases, J lost 1 base, and 7 bases lay in between. CDR3 length: 14 amino acids. The chain's CDR3 is CASSVVGENTEAFF. The CDR3 nucleotides read TGTGCCAGCAGCGTAGTGGGAGAGAACACTGAAGCTTTCTTT. Full variable domain (rest looked up from reference TRBV9 and TRBJ1-1): DSGVTQTPKHLITATGQRVTLRCSPRSGDLSVYWYQQSLDQGLQFLIQYYNGEERAKGNILERFSAQQFPDLHSELNLSSLELGDSALYFCASSVVGENTEAFFGQGTRLTVV.